The 14 T cell receptor beta chains in this list originate from one sample, sequenced in a study of long-term antiretroviral therapy in people with HIV. It was version v3.0 of the immunoSEQ assay that was run at survey level. Using immunoSEQ multiplex PCR, the repertoire was profiled, and TCRdb retains in-frame clones only, with some absent. Found here are 25,000 to 30,000 clones, around nine tenths of them singletons; the top ten hold roughly 3.6%. The starting material was unsorted PBMCs, obtained 1.8 years after starting antiretroviral therapy. The receptor source for this set is a woman aged 18-29 years with HIV.

This clone was detected a few times. CDR3 bases: TGTGCCAGTAGTTGGGGGAGCACTGAAGCTTTCTTT. Residues: CASSWGSTEAFF. The J gene is TRBJ1-1, the V gene TRBV19; D might be TRBD1 (5 bases). The germline V and J ends were trimmed by 5 bases and 4 bases, with 8 bases remaining between them. There are 12 residues in the CDR3. Germline CDR1 LNHDA, CDR2 SQIVND (reference sequence). Drawing the rest from reference TRBV19 and TRBJ1-1, the complete variable domain is DGGITQSPKYLFRKEGQNVTLSCEQNLNHDAMYWYRQDPGQGLRLIYYSQIVNDFQKGDIAEGYSVSREKKESFPLTVTSAQKNPTAFYLCASSWGSTEAFFGQGTRLTVV.

This sequence joins TRBV5-1 and TRBJ2-5, with a weak D call TRBD2 (5 bases). Germline V gene sequence: CDR1 SGHRS, CDR2 YFSETQ. V lost 5 bases, J lost 4 bases, and 12 bases lay in between. The CDR3 loop spans 13 amino acids. CDR3 region: CASRSEDLETQYF. The CDR3, as DNA: TGCGCCAGCAGGTCGGAGGATTTAGAGACCCAGTACTTC.

CDR3 coding DNA: TGTGCCAGCACCTCCCTTCCCCTGGGCCGATCATATGGCTACACCTTC. Its protein is CASTSLPLGRSYGYTF. The rearrangement joins TRBV28 to TRBJ1-2; D call uncertain. Per the germline V gene, CDR1 is MDHEN and CDR2 is SYDVKM. Trimming removed 7 bases at V and 5 bases at J, with 23 bases between. The CDR3 has 16 amino acids.

This chain uses TRBV28 with TRBJ1-4; TRBD1 might be the D (5 bases). The length of the CDR3 is 16 residues. Trimming took 2 bases from V and 8 from J, leaving 18 bases between them. Germline assignment: CDR1 MDHEN and CDR2 SYDVKM. The CDR3: CASSLTGQLYGEKLFF. Here the CDR3 DNA reads TGTGCCAGCAGTTTAACGGGGCAGTTGTATGGAGAAAAACTGTTTTTT.

The chain couples TRBV7-9 to TRBJ1-1; weak D call: TRBD1 (6 bases). The CDR3 is 14 amino acids. Trimming took off 3 bases at V and 3 bases at J, with 11 bases between the two ends. CDR1 SEHNR and CDR2 FQNEAQ come from the germline V gene (reference sequence). The CDR3, as DNA: TGTGCCAGCAGCTTCAGGACAGTTGACACTGAAGCTTTCTTT. Amino acids: CASSFRTVDTEAFF.

The V and J genes are TRBV5-6 and TRBJ1-5, with D possibly being TRBD1 (6 bases). The germline CDR1 and CDR2 sequences are SGHDT and YYEEEE. There are 14 residues in the CDR3. V lost 0 bases to trimming and J lost 10 bases, with 14 bases between them. The CDR3 nucleotides are TGTGCCAGCAGCTTGGGAGGGACACTAAGCCCCCAGCATTTT. Translating it yields CASSLGGTLSPQHF.

The genes are TRBV19 and TRBJ1-2, with D possibly matching TRBD1 (6 bases). Germline V gene data show CDR1 as LNHDA and CDR2 as SQIVND (reference sequence). CDR3 length equals 13 residues. Trimming shortened V by 10 bases and J by 1 base, and 13 bases separated the two germline ends. The chain's CDR3 is CATAGRGNYGYTF. As DNA, the CDR3 is TGTGCCACCGCCGGCAGGGGTAACTATGGCTACACCTTC.

The chain employs TRBV6-6 and TRBJ2-7; D is unclear. Germline CDR1 is MNHNY and CDR2 is SVGAGI (reference sequence). CDR3 length: 12 amino acids. The germline V and J ends were trimmed by 6 bases and 3 bases, with 9 bases remaining between them. The CDR3 loop reads CASSPNLYEQYF. CDR3 DNA: TGTGCCAGCAGCCCTAACCTCTACGAGCAGTACTTC.

This clone has a single count. V gene TRBV10-3 combines with J gene TRBJ1-5, with D perhaps TRBD1 (5 bases). V lost 0 bases and J 1 base, leaving 16 bases between the germline ends. This CDR3 spans 18 amino acids. CDR1 ENHRY and CDR2 SYGVKD come from the germline V gene. CDR3 nucleotide sequence: TGTGCCATCAGTGAGTCGACTCTGGGGGGGATAAGCAATCAGCCCCAGCATTTT. This translates into CAISESTLGGISNQPQHF.

The J gene is TRBJ2-7, the V gene TRBV27; 14 nucleotides match TRBD2. CDR3 length: 15 amino acids. J was trimmed by 1 base and V by 6 bases; bases with no gene match: 2. Per germline, CDR1 MNHEY and CDR2 SMNVEV (reference sequence). The CDR3 DNA reads as TGTGCCAGCAGGGGACTAGCGGGAGAATCCTACGAGCAGTACTTC. Residues: CASRGLAGESYEQYF.

In this sample, this clone turned up once. The rearrangement uses TRBV5-1 and TRBJ2-7, with 15 bases that match TRBD2. V was pared by 4 bases and J by 6 bases, with 2 bases of the junction left unmatched. Germline V gene sequence: CDR1 SGHRS, CDR2 YFSETQ. The CDR3 is 14 residues long. The CDR3 DNA is TGCGCCAGCAGCCCGGGACTAGCGGGAGGCGAGCAGTACTTC. It encodes CASSPGLAGGEQYF.

V and J are TRBV4-3 and TRBJ1-2, with 7 bases matching TRBD1. The CDR3 loop spans 15 amino acids. V lost 2 bases, J lost 0 bases, and 3 bases stayed unmatched. From germline, CDR1 is LGHNA and CDR2 YSLEER. The CDR3 reads CASSQPGTANYGYTF. DNA for the CDR3: TGCGCCAGCAGCCAACCTGGGACAGCTAACTATGGCTACACCTTC.

The genes are TRBV11-2 and TRBJ2-7; D ambiguous. Germline CDR1 and CDR2: SGHAT and FQNNGV. This CDR3 has 13 amino acids. Trimming pared 1 base from V and 0 bases from J, leaving 4 bases between. CDR3: CASSLGPSYEQYF. In DNA, the CDR3 is TGTGCCAGCAGCTTAGGCCCCTCCTACGAGCAGTACTTC. Full variable domain (remainder filled in from reference TRBV11-2 and TRBJ2-7): EAGVAQSPRYKIIEKRQSVAFWCNPISGHATLYWYQQILGQGPKLLIQFQNNGVVDDSQLPKDRFSAERLKGVDSTLKIQPAKLEDSAVYLCASSLGPSYEQYFGPGTRLTVT.

The chain is built from TRBV2 and TRBJ1-1; D not resolved. Germline CDR1 SNHLY, CDR2 FYNNEI. V dropped 0 bases and J dropped 5 bases, with 13 bases sitting between them. There are 15 residues in the CDR3. The CDR3 region is CASSEALGPITEAFF. Here the CDR3 DNA reads TGTGCCAGCAGTGAAGCGCTTGGCCCTATAACTGAAGCTTTCTTT.